The source of this TCR beta chain is a study of blood T cells in healthy people across ages (dated by TCRdb to about 2015). Looking at the study overall: In model experiments, roughly one uniquely barcoded TCR beta cDNA molecule per two T cells was captured by template switching. Age-related changes in TCR beta repertoire diversity were measured in the study by deep sequencing normalized with unique cDNA molecular identifiers. To avoid experimental bias, donors of different ages were randomly spread across the sequencing lanes. Two additional independent replicas of 1 million unique cDNA reads from the same blood draw were analyzed for two donors (one aged 18 to 30 and one aged 80 or older). Donors were grouped into four age groups: young (average 16 years), middle-aged (over 35), aged (about 60) and long-lived (around 80). Findings and caveats that apply to the study as a whole: Since profiling was done on bulk unsorted PBMCs, naive and antigen-experienced compartments could not be conclusively compared. Estimates of total diversity based on one million sequenced T cells were regarded as lower bounds and as underestimates. Because donor CMV infection status was unknown, age-related changes in expanded clonotypes were potentially confounded. The long-lived group showed more naive CD4+ T cells, fewer expanded clones and increased TCR diversity than the aged group, suggesting age selection. The percentage of naive T cells measured by flow cytometry correlated strongly with observed TCR beta diversity. As age increased, observed TCR beta diversity per million T cells dropped in a roughly linear way, and a significant reduction was already evident by age about 40.

Measured from the cysteine to the phenylalanine, the CDR3 is 13 residues long. The CDR3 DNA has 39 bases and is translated from base 1. At the junction V is shortened by 6 bases and J by 5 bases, with 13 bases in between. Donors were a few dozen systemically healthy Caucasian individuals from Russia aged roughly 6 to 100 years. Ten milliliters of peripheral blood were drawn from each donor into EDTA-treated Vacutainer tubes. Ficoll-Paque density-gradient centrifugation was used to isolate PBMCs, with at least 7 million obtained per sample. Trizol reagent was used to extract total RNA from the PBMCs, yielding at least 5.5 micrograms per sample. For every donor, an aliquot of PBMCs went through flow cytometry to measure the percentages of naive CD45RAhigh/CD27high T cells. To note about this clonotype: Which antigen it targets is not known. The input lacks base qualities; no much larger clone sits a single base away.

Receptor libraries were prepared by 5' RACE. For sequencing, an Illumina HiSeq 2500 was employed. The second PCR ran for about 6 to 11 cycles and used a J-beta primer mix along with a sample-barcoded 5' primer. A template-switch 5' adaptor carrying 12 random nucleotides introduced a unique molecular identifier onto each TCR beta cDNA molecule. At least 3 million CDR3-containing paired-end reads were obtained from each sample. First-strand cDNA was synthesized from all RNA with the Mint cDNA synthesis kit, primed by a TRBC-specific oligonucleotide. Following uracil-DNA glycosylase treatment, all cDNA underwent a first 18-cycle PCR with the universal primers M1SS and BC2_uni_R. Under the source paper's analysis protocol: For normalization, 1 million high-quality reads were randomly selected from each sample, with every read carrying a distinct molecular identifier. Reads sharing molecular identifiers were discarded rather than binned into consensus sequences. MiTCR, with a Q25 quality threshold and the strictest error-elimination algorithm, was used for CDR3 identification, clonotype clustering and error correction. A nonparametric unseen species model with Euler transformation was used to estimate a lower bound on total TCR beta diversity. TCRdb applied fastp at Q25 and MiXCR to the public reads, then kept only in-frame beta chains. Under each unique CDR3 protein, matching rows form one entry showing the most common genes and DNA. TCRdb's processing, not the study's, gives the V and J calls here. This sample lists around 500,000 distinct CDR3 sequences; 47% were detected once. The ten largest clones represent about 26% of the sample.

This receptor chain uses TRBV12-3 or TRBV12-4 and TRBJ1-2, with TRBD1 tentatively as D gene (5 bases match). The sequenced material came from blood. The TCR was taken from a man at least 80 years old in good health. The CDR3: CASRPQGWYGYTF. The DNA is as follows: TGTGCCAGCAGACCGCAGGGTTGGTATGGCTACACCTTC.